The rows below give T cell receptor beta chains drawn from one sample of a study of human versus mouse CDR3 diversity and MHC coevolution. Only in-frame clones appear in the TCRdb table, and some are missing; sequencing was by immunoSEQ multiplex PCR. The repertoire holds just under 60,000 clones, with around 94% as singletons. The sequenced sample was naive CD4+ T cells from blood. These receptors all stem from a person between 55 and 69 years old in good health. CDR3s include the opening cysteine and the closing phenylalanine or tryptophan. Each record gives: J gene, D gene, clone size, V gene, CDR3 DNA, CDR3 protein. A D gene is named only where the DNA matches it firmly. Only some rows state a clone size, as once, few, many or a class for expanded clones.

j_call: TRBJ1-2
d_call: TRBD1
clone_size: -
v_call: TRBV5-1
cdr3_nt: TGCGCCAGCAGCTTGGCCGGACAGGGAGGCTATGGCTACACCTTC
cdr3_aa: CASSLAGQGGYGYTF

j_call: TRBJ2-5
d_call: TRBD2
clone_size: -
v_call: TRBV30
cdr3_nt: TGTGCCTGGAGTGTACTAGCGGGAGTACTACAAGGGCAGACCCAGTACTTC
cdr3_aa: CAWSVLAGVLQGQTQYF

j_call: TRBJ2-1
d_call: TRBD2
clone_size: -
v_call: TRBV5-4
cdr3_nt: TGTGCCAGCAGCGATGGGACTAGCGGGGGTTCCCCGGAGCAGTTCTTC
cdr3_aa: CASSDGTSGGSPEQFF

j_call: TRBJ2-1
d_call: -
clone_size: -
v_call: TRBV14
cdr3_nt: TGTGCCAGCAGCCAAGATACCGGGAGTCCCTACAATGAGCAGTTCTTC
cdr3_aa: CASSQDTGSPYNEQFF

j_call: TRBJ1-2
d_call: -
clone_size: -
v_call: TRBV7-2
cdr3_nt: TGTGCCAGCAGCTTAGACACAGGGAACTATGGCTACACCTTC
cdr3_aa: CASSLDTGNYGYTF

j_call: TRBJ2-5
d_call: -
clone_size: -
v_call: TRBV18
cdr3_nt: TGTGCCAGCTCACCACTTGACACCCAAGAGACCCAGTACTTC
cdr3_aa: CASSPLDTQETQYF

j_call: TRBJ2-1
d_call: TRBD2
clone_size: -
v_call: TRBV10-1
cdr3_nt: TGCGCCAGCAGTGAGCCAGGGACTAGCGGGAGGGAGAATGAGCAGTTCTTC
cdr3_aa: CASSEPGTSGRENEQFF

j_call: TRBJ2-1
d_call: TRBD1
clone_size: -
v_call: TRBV27
cdr3_nt: TGTGCCAGCAGTACCGGGACAGGGGAATTCCATGAGCAGTTCTTC
cdr3_aa: CASSTGTGEFHEQFF

j_call: TRBJ1-4
d_call: TRBD1
clone_size: -
v_call: TRBV6-1
cdr3_nt: TGTGCCAGCAGTGAAGGGACAGGGGTTGAAAAACTGTTTTTT
cdr3_aa: CASSEGTGVEKLFF

j_call: TRBJ2-3
d_call: -
clone_size: -
v_call: TRBV28
cdr3_nt: -
cdr3_aa: CASSFRAGQGGTDTQYF

j_call: TRBJ1-1
d_call: -
clone_size: -
v_call: TRBV5-1
cdr3_nt: TGCGCCAGCGGCGAGACAGGTTTGAACACTGAAGCTTTCTTT
cdr3_aa: CASGETGLNTEAFF

j_call: TRBJ2-6
d_call: -
clone_size: -
v_call: TRBV5-1
cdr3_nt: TGCGCCAGCAGCTCCACGGTCCCTGGGGCCAACGTCCTGACTTTC
cdr3_aa: CASSSTVPGANVLTF

j_call: TRBJ2-7
d_call: TRBD2
clone_size: -
v_call: TRBV28
cdr3_nt: TGTGCCACCTCAACCCCGAGCGGGAGAGGTTACGAGCAGTACTTC
cdr3_aa: CATSTPSGRGYEQYF

j_call: TRBJ1-1
d_call: TRBD1
clone_size: -
v_call: TRBV6-4
cdr3_nt: TGTGCCAGCAGTGACTCTCGAATTGGTACGATTATGAAGACAGGGGAGAACACTGAAGCTTTCTTT
cdr3_aa: CASSDSRIGTIMKTGENTEAFF

j_call: TRBJ2-1
d_call: TRBD2
clone_size: once
v_call: TRBV2
cdr3_nt: TGTGCCAGCAGGTCACTAGCGGCTGAGCAGTTCTTC
cdr3_aa: CASRSLAAEQFF

j_call: TRBJ2-5
d_call: TRBD2
clone_size: -
v_call: TRBV10-1
cdr3_nt: TGCGCCAGCAGTGATCGGGGACTAGCGGGGGATCAAGAGACCCAGTACTTC
cdr3_aa: CASSDRGLAGDQETQYF

j_call: TRBJ2-7
d_call: TRBD2
clone_size: -
v_call: TRBV6-6
cdr3_nt: TGTGCCAGCACCATGCGGGCGGGGGAAGTCTACGAGCAGTACTTC
cdr3_aa: CASTMRAGEVYEQYF

j_call: TRBJ2-1
d_call: TRBD2
clone_size: -
v_call: TRBV10-3
cdr3_nt: TGTGCCATCAGTGACCAGCGGGGGAACAATGAGCAGTTCTTC
cdr3_aa: CAISDQRGNNEQFF

j_call: TRBJ2-3
d_call: TRBD2
clone_size: once
v_call: TRBV5-1
cdr3_nt: TGCGCCAGCAGCTTGGAAGGGACTACCCCAGATACGCAGTATTTT
cdr3_aa: CASSLEGTTPDTQYF

j_call: TRBJ1-5
d_call: -
clone_size: -
v_call: TRBV4-1
cdr3_nt: TGCGCCAGCAGCCAAGAAACCAGGGACTATAGCAATCAGCCCCAGCATTTT
cdr3_aa: CASSQETRDYSNQPQHF

j_call: TRBJ2-7
d_call: TRBD2
clone_size: -
v_call: TRBV11-3
cdr3_nt: TGTGCCAGCAGCTTAGACGCCGCGGGACTAGCGGGAGATACTGCCTACGAGCAGTACTTC
cdr3_aa: CASSLDAAGLAGDTAYEQYF

j_call: TRBJ2-1
d_call: TRBD1
clone_size: once
v_call: TRBV5-1
cdr3_nt: TGCGCCAGCAGCCCGGGACAGGGTGGGGCGAATGAGCAGTTCTTC
cdr3_aa: CASSPGQGGANEQFF

j_call: TRBJ1-2
d_call: TRBD1
clone_size: -
v_call: TRBV18
cdr3_nt: TGTGCCAGCTCACGGGAACAGGGGTATGGCTACACCTTC
cdr3_aa: CASSREQGYGYTF

j_call: TRBJ2-5
d_call: TRBD2
clone_size: -
v_call: TRBV9
cdr3_nt: TGTGCCAGCAGCGTAGGGGGTACTAGCGGAGCGGGGGAGACCCAGTACTTC
cdr3_aa: CASSVGGTSGAGETQYF

j_call: TRBJ1-4
d_call: -
clone_size: -
v_call: TRBV11-2
cdr3_nt: TGTGCCAGCAGCTTAGGCAGGGGAAGTGAAAAACTGTTTTTT
cdr3_aa: CASSLGRGSEKLFF